One and the same sample provided the 3 T cell receptor beta chains below, sequenced in a study of identical twins. TCRdb re-derived calls from the 5' RACE reads in MiXCR, one entry per CDR3 protein. This table holds around 530,000 distinct CDR3 sequences, roughly 15% found once. This same sample was also taken into another study, of yellow fever vaccine responses in identical twins.

Sequenced input: CD4+ T cells sorted from blood. These receptor sequences come from a woman between 18 and 30 years old in good health.

CDR3 amino acids: CASSQVGGLNTEAFF. CDR3 nucleotide sequence: TGCGCCAGCAGCCAAGTCGGGGGGCTGAACACTGAAGCTTTCTTT. This chain uses TRBV4-1 with TRBJ1-1, with D tentatively TRBD1 (6 bases). V was cut by 1 base and J by 0 bases, with 9 bases left in between. The CDR3 sequence is 15 residues long. CDR1 and CDR2 from the germline V gene are MGHRA and YSYEKL.

The J gene is TRBJ1-2, the V gene TRBV12-3 or TRBV12-4; D perhaps matches TRBD1 (6 bases). The length of the CDR3 is 15 residues. Trimming removed 5 bases from V and 2 bases from J, with 15 bases in between. The CDR3 spells CASSPRGGGNYGYTF. The CDR3 DNA reads as TGTGCCAGCAGTCCCCGGGGAGGGGGGAACTATGGCTACACCTTC.

This clonotype has a handful of counts. J is TRBJ2-5 and V is TRBV9; D not resolved. The CDR3 has 15 amino acids. Germline V gene sequence: CDR1 SGDLS, CDR2 YYNGEE. Trimming took off 3 bases at V and 5 bases at J, with 17 bases between the two ends. CDR3 residues: CASSANPTSTETQYF. In nucleotides, the CDR3 is TGTGCCAGCAGCGCGAACCCGACGAGCACGGAGACCCAGTACTTC.